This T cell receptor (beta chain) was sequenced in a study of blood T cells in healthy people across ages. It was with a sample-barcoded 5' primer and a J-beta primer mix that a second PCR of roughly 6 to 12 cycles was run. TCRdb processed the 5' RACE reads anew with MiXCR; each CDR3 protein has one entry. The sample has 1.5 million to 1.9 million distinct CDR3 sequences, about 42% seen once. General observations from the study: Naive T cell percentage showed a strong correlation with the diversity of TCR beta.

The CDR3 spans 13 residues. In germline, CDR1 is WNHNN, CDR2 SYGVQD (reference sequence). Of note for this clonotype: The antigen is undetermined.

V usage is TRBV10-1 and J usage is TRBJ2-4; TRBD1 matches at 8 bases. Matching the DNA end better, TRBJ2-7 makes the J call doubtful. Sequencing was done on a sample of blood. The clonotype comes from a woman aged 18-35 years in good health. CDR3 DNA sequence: TGCGCCAGCTGGAGGACAGGGATCTACGAGCAGTACTTC. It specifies CASWRTGIYEQYF.